This T cell receptor (beta chain) was documented in a study of shared clonotypes between healthy human individuals (dated by TCRdb to 2019 to 2021). Broadly, across the study: A couple of women and a few men aged 18 to 49 years were included in the cohort. The study deeply sequenced blood TCR repertoires of about five healthy adults to estimate repertoire size and the extent of clonotype sharing between individuals. Between about 0.85 and 9.5 billion PBMCs per donor were obtained by leukapheresis. Per donor, three plates each were used for CD4 naive and CD4 memory, two for CD8 naive, and one for CD8 memory. To increase sequencing depth and limit assay-specific biases, TCR repertoire library preparation and sequencing were carried out by different laboratories using diverse techniques.

Using the deep immunoSEQ assay, TCR CDR3 regions were amplified from genomic DNA by multiplex PCR. Extracted genomic DNA from each cell subset was distributed evenly across all wells of several immunoSEQ 96-well plates, and each plate was treated as a replicate. For sorted subsets, approximately 200 ng of genomic DNA, equivalent to 25,000 to 35,000 T cell genomes, went into each replicate PCR. Purified libraries were measured with a Qubit 3.0 fluorometer, size-checked on a Bioanalyzer 2100, and measured again with the KAPA Library Quantification kit. Every immunoSEQ 96-well plate was sequenced on a dedicated single-read 150-cycle Illumina NextSeq 550 flow cell. Per the source publication's procedure: Because only junctional sequences without quality scores were contained in the immunoSEQ output, filtering matching that applied to full-length reads could not be performed. To assign V/J genes and CDR3, sequences were annotated using PyIR, a Python wrapper for IgBLAST v1.9, with IMGT germline references. Any read was removed if the V/J assignment was weak (E-value above 1e-6), the CDR3 was missing, or the read contained stop codons, out-of-frame junctions, or ambiguous translated residues. A V3J clonotype was defined by an identical inferred V gene, J gene, and CDR3 amino acid sequence. The percentage overlap between two repertoires was calculated by dividing the number of shared unique clonotypes by the size of the smaller repertoire. RTK rarefaction, the Chao1 estimator, and Recon v2.1 estimates of unobserved clonotypes were used to assess repertoire richness. Generation probabilities were computed with OLGA for all TCRbeta clonotypes obtained by the gDNA method from four donors. TCRdb carries this immuneACCESS record with in-frame sequences only. Its versions omit some clonotypes, under half of them owing to an unresolved V gene in the studies checked, with the rest unexplained. From that table come the V and J calls and clone size; the DNA was used to work out D and trimming. The sample contains around 2,000,000 clones, under 95% of them found a single time. The top ten constitute under 2% of the sample.

About this clone itself: The clone's antigen remains unknown. Base qualities are not provided; no much larger clone lies one nucleotide away.

Results the study describes overall, beyond this receptor: Sampling was limited to blood, and TCR repertoires in tissue likely differ from TCR repertoires in blood. Clonotypes shared by all four sorted-subset donors showed higher generation probabilities than non-shared clonotypes. Estimated clonotype richness was generally larger for naive than for memory subsets. The small number of donors limited the genetic and exposure-history diversity represented. Incomplete sequencing was indicated by rarefaction of sorted-subset datasets, despite the large sequencing depth. Based on pairwise subsampling, the degree of clonotype sharing among donors was expected to be affected by sequencing depth. When a handful of donors were compared, the shared fraction of clonotypes was around 5% for naive CD4, less than 4% for naive CD8, 2% to 2.5% for memory CD4, and 0.3% to 0.5% for memory CD8.

CD8 naive samples were obtained by positive selection for CCR7 among CD45RO-negative cells, yielding a CD45RA+CCR7+ population from which TemRA cells were excluded. Healthy HIV-negative adults with no recently reported acute infections or vaccinations were included as donors. Every donor was a Caucasian adult living in Nashville, Tennessee, USA. Blood was collected by leukapheresis, and PBMCs were isolated by Ficoll-Histopaque density gradient centrifugation and then cryopreserved in liquid nitrogen vapor phase. Analytical flow cytometry was used to check the purity and quantity of every magnetically sorted T cell population. Genomic DNA was isolated from every sorted fraction and measured by UV absorbance on a Nanodrop 2000c. A distance of 12 bases separates the germline ends of V and J, which lose 3 bases and 2 bases respectively. The CDR3 measures 15 amino acids from cysteine to phenylalanine. The kept DNA is CDR3 alone, 45 bases in frame from the first base. According to the germline V gene, CDR1 reads SGHTA and CDR2 reads FQGTGA.

The chain couples TRBV7-3 to TRBJ2-3; the D segment could be TRBD1, given 5 matching bases. The sequenced sample was naive CD8+ T cells from PBMCs. This sample's cell subset or site label indicates: CD45RA+CCR7+. The TCR was taken from a man aged 18 to 29 in good health. Some clones in this sample may be carry-over from other donors' samples. The CDR3 in this case is CASSFQTAPTDTQYF. The bases read TGTGCCAGCAGCTTTCAGACAGCCCCCACAGATACGCAGTATTTT.